These 4 T cell receptor beta chains share one sample of origin, sequenced in a study of blood T cell repertoires in COVID-19. The assay was immunoSEQ multiplex PCR, and TCRdb's table has in-frame clones only and misses some. Among more than 70,000 clones listed, roughly 90% were seen once. Source material: peripheral blood. The receptor set was obtained from a human donor in a cohort sampled during active COVID-19.

Here the CDR3 DNA reads TGTGCCAGCAGCCCAGGGACAGCCATTGAAGCTTTCTTT. Translation gives CASSPGTAIEAFF. This chain connects TRBV6-2 or TRBV6-3 to TRBJ1-1; 7 bases fit TRBD1. The CDR3 is made up of 13 amino acids. After removal of 6 bases from V and 7 bases from J, the junction contained 8 bases not matched to a gene. Germline CDR1 reads MNHEY; CDR2 reads SVGEGT.

This chain joins TRBV25-1 and TRBJ2-3; weak D call: TRBD2 (6 bases). The CDR3 contains 14 residues. V was clipped by 4 bases and J by 5 bases, with 13 bases between them. Per the germline V gene, CDR1 is MGHDK and CDR2 is SYGVNS. CDR3 nucleotide sequence: TGTGCCAGCAGTGGTCTAGCGAGTGGAGATACGCAGTATTTT. It encodes CASSGLASGDTQYF.

V gene TRBV5-1 combines with J gene TRBJ2-3; possibly TRBD2 for D (6 bases). Trimming took 3 bases from V and 0 from J, leaving 14 bases between them. CDR3 length: 16 residues. CDR1 is SGHRS and CDR2 is YFSETQ in the germline V gene. In DNA form, the CDR3 reads TGCGCCAGCAGCTCCCGACTAGATGGAAGCACAGATACGCAGTATTTT. This sequence encodes CASSSRLDGSTDTQYF.

This clone was seen a handful of times. One end of the junction does not line up with germline, which may come from a read error. The chain has TRBV7-3 and TRBJ2-1; 10 bases fit TRBD2. Germline CDR1 reads SGHTA; CDR2 reads FQGTGA. The CDR3 is 15 residues long. The DNA of the CDR3 is TGTGCCAGCAGCCTAACTAGCGGGGATGGCAATGAGCAGTTCTTC. The encoded protein is CASSLTSGDGNEQFF. The full variable domain, its missing parts supplied by reference TRBV7-3 and TRBJ2-1, is GAGVSQTPSNKVTEKGKYVELRCDPISGHTALYWYRQSLGQGPEFLIYFQGTGAADDSGLPNDRFFAVRPEGSVSTLKIQRTERGDSAVYLCASSLTSGDGNEQFFGPGTRLTVL.